This entry concerns a single T cell receptor beta chain. The data were taken from a study of metastatic and nonmetastatic thyroid tumors. Study details: Repertoires were compared across blood and tumor or nodule tissue from malignant and benign thyroid patients.

V was clipped by 4 bases and J by 8 bases; unmatched bases: 10. The CDR3 is 17 amino acids. Germline CDR1 reads MRHNA; CDR2 reads SNTAGT. Original processing methods: Researchers built a distant-metastasis classifier for papillary thyroid cancer that drew on CDR3 differences across clinicopathological groups. TCRdb re-called the PCR reads via MiXCR. In this record, the V and J calls reflect TCRdb's handling and not the investigators' own analysis. The sample shows over 25,000 clones, 10% to 13% of them seen only once. Not a single patient had been given any form of treatment at any point before undergoing thyroid surgery.

The TCR comes from a female donor with papillary thyroid cancer or a benign thyroid nodule (not recorded which). Some clones in this sample may be carry-over from other donors' samples. The sample taken for sequencing was blood. V usage is TRBV6-4 and J usage is TRBJ2-1, with 14 bases fitting TRBD2. The CDR3 DNA follows: TGTGCCAGCAGTGTCTTCGGGACTAGCGGGAGTCCGCATGAGCAGTTCTTC. Protein product: CASSVFGTSGSPHEQFF.